This T cell receptor beta chain was identified in a study of T cell responses to AZD1222 COVID-19 vaccine. Looking at the study overall: The study pooled second doses at about 4 or about 12 weeks. Study results and limitations: There were repertoire samples only from the period after the peak T cell response. White British donors predominated, females outnumbered males, and clonal diversity was possibly underestimated.

In the case of this clone: Its antigen is still unknown.

Profiled with immunoSEQ multiplex PCR; TCRdb holds only in-frame clones, not every one. The data show roughly 120,000 clones, with about nine tenths seen just once and about 1.2% held by the top ten. The receptor's source is an adult in good health. The input for sequencing was peripheral blood, taken on day 0 of AZD1222 vaccination.

CDR3 nucleotides: TGTGCCAGCAGCCAAATGGCTAACACTGAAGCTTTCTTT. The encoded protein is CASSQMANTEAFF. J is TRBJ1-1 and V is TRBV3-1 (or the pseudogene TRBV3-2), with D unclear. This CDR3 is built from 13 residues. V lost 2 bases and J 2 bases, leaving 6 bases between the germline ends. The germline CDR1 and CDR2 sequences are LGHDT and YNNKEL (reference sequence).